The 8 T cell receptor beta chains presented below share a single source sample, sequenced in a study of blood T cell repertoires in COVID-19 (TCRdb year 2020). Library creation used the immunoSEQ multiplex PCR assay. This immuneACCESS table, as held by TCRdb, lists in-frame sequences with V and J called but not all clones. Of the missing ones, under half trace to an unresolved V gene in checked studies; the others have no known cause. Recorded for this sample are tens of thousands of clones; 85% to 90% of them occurred a single time. Approximately 4.8% of the sample lies in the top ten. Sequences were obtained from peripheral blood. These receptors all stem from a man in his sixties with acute or convalescent COVID-19.

This sequence joins TRBV19 and TRBJ2-5, with 8 bases matching TRBD1. V shed 4 bases, J shed 2 bases, and the junction held 6 bases outside the gene matches. CDR3 length: 15 amino acids. The germline gives CDR1 LNHDA, CDR2 SQIVND (reference sequence). The DNA of the CDR3 is TGTGCCAGTAGTACCGGACAGGGACTTCAAGAGACCCAGTACTTC. Its protein product is CASSTGQGLQETQYF.

This chain links TRBV28 with TRBJ1-4; 11 nucleotides align to TRBD1. The germline V gene has CDR1 MDHEN and CDR2 SYDVKM. J gave up 11 bases and V 5 bases, and 7 bases lay outside the gene matches. The CDR3 contains 14 residues. The DNA of the CDR3 is TGTGCCAGCAGTCTCGGACAGGGGGCGACCAAACTGTTTTTT. Amino acid sequence: CASSLGQGATKLFF.

In this sample, this clone turned up a few times. The V gene is TRBV7-2, the J gene TRBJ2-5, with TRBD1 matching 10 bases. V lost 3 bases to trimming and J lost 5 bases; unmatched junction nucleotides: 3. The CDR3 covers 14 residues. The germline V gene encodes CDR1 SGHTA and CDR2 FQGNSA. CDR3 amino acids: CASSFPDRGETQYF. CDR3 in DNA: TGTGCCAGCAGCTTTCCGGACAGGGGGGAGACCCAGTACTTC. Based on the CDR3 plus reference TRBV7-2 and TRBJ2-5, the full variable domain is GAGVSQSPSNKVTEKGKDVELRCDPISGHTALYWYRQSLGQGLEFLIYFQGNSAPDKSGLPSDRFSAERTGGSVSTLTIQRTQQEDSAVYLCASSFPDRGETQYFGPGTRLLVL.

The V call is TRBV7-3, the J call TRBJ1-1; no clear D. There are 14 residues in the CDR3. The V and J ends lost 2 bases and 2 bases respectively, with 9 bases between them. Germline CDR1 is SGHTA and CDR2 is FQGTGA. CDR3 DNA: TGTGCCAGCAGCTTAGGCAGATCAAACACTGAAGCTTTCTTT. It is translated as CASSLGRSNTEAFF. Using reference TRBV7-3 and TRBJ1-1 for the parts outside the CDR3, the full variable domain is GAGVSQTPSNKVTEKGKYVELRCDPISGHTALYWYRQSLGQGPEFLIYFQGTGAADDSGLPNDRFFAVRPEGSVSTLKIQRTERGDSAVYLCASSLGRSNTEAFFGQGTRLTVV.

This chain links TRBV28 with TRBJ1-5; D ambiguous. Germline V lookup: CDR1 MDHEN, CDR2 SYDVKM. The CDR3 loop spans 17 amino acids. Trimming cost V 6 bases and J 3 bases, with 21 bases left between them. CDR3 sequence: CASSPPSTRRPNQPQHF. The CDR3, as DNA: TGTGCCAGCAGCCCTCCATCGACAAGGCGTCCCAATCAGCCCCAGCATTTT.

This chain connects TRBV12-3 or TRBV12-4 to TRBJ2-1; D is possibly TRBD1 (6 bases). The CDR3 has 13 residues. Trimming took off 11 bases at V and 8 bases at J, with 19 bases between the two ends. The CDR3 region has the DNA TGTGCCGCTTCCCCCGGACAGATCGATGAGCAGTTCTTC. Its protein product is CAASPGQIDEQFF.

The rearrangement joins TRBV5-4 to TRBJ2-5; D not resolved. The CDR3 totals 16 residues. Germline V gives CDR1 SGHNT, CDR2 YYREEE (reference sequence). V was pared by 4 bases and J by 3 bases, with 19 bases between. The CDR3 loop is CASSPRGLGVKETQYF. The CDR3 nucleotides read TGTGCCAGCAGCCCCCGTGGATTGGGCGTCAAAGAGACCCAGTACTTC.

The chain carries TRBV6-5 and TRBJ1-1; D might be TRBD1 (5 bases). Trimming stripped 6 bases from V and 3 bases from J, with 17 bases between. This CDR3 region has 15 residues. Germline CDR1 MNHEY, CDR2 SVGAGI. The CDR3 here is CASRKLGRVYTEAFF. CDR3 nucleotide sequence: TGTGCCAGCAGGAAGTTGGGCAGGGTCTACACTGAAGCTTTCTTT.